This TCR beta chain stems from a study of blood T cells in healthy people across ages (dated by TCRdb to between 2014 and 2016). About the investigation overall: In model experiments, roughly one uniquely barcoded TCR beta cDNA molecule per two T cells was captured by template switching. The donors were split into four age groups: young (average around 15 years), middle-aged (39), aged (62) and long-lived (under 90). To avoid experimental bias, donors of different ages were distributed randomly across sequencing lanes. To track age-related changes in TCR beta repertoire diversity, the study relied on deep sequencing normalized with unique cDNA molecular identifiers. Using the same blood draw, the study looked at two additional independent replicas of 1 million unique cDNA reads for two donors, one aged 18 to 29 and the other aged 80 or older. Study-level results and caveats: Total diversity estimates from one million sequenced T cells were considered lower bounds and underestimates. Donor CMV infection status was unknown, potentially confounding age-related changes in expanded clonotypes. Observed TCR beta diversity correlated strongly with the percentage of naive T cells measured by flow cytometry. Bulk unsorted PBMC profiling prevented conclusive comparison of naive and antigen-experienced compartments. The long-lived group showed more naive CD4+ T cells, fewer expanded clones and increased TCR diversity than the aged group, suggesting age selection. Observed TCR beta diversity per million T cells fell roughly linearly with age, and a significant reduction was already apparent by age around 39.

Including the terminal cysteine and phenylalanine, the CDR3 comprises 11 residues. Only CDR3 DNA remains: 33 bases, in frame from the first base. CDR1 and CDR2, looked up from the germline V gene, are SQVTM and ANQGSEA. Preparation of the library involved 5' RACE. The run used an Illumina HiSeq 2500. The second PCR ran for about 6 to 12 cycles and used a J-beta primer mix along with a sample-barcoded 5' primer. Each TCR beta cDNA molecule received a unique molecular identifier from a template-switch 5' adaptor carrying 12 random nucleotides. At least 3 million CDR3-containing paired-end reads were obtained from each sample. First-strand cDNA was synthesized from all RNA with the Mint cDNA synthesis kit, primed by a TRBC-specific oligonucleotide. After uracil-DNA glycosylase treatment, a first 18-cycle PCR used universal primers M1SS and BC2_uni_R on all cDNA. Per the authors' processing: Normalization of each sample was performed by random selection of 1 million high-quality reads, each carrying a distinct molecular identifier. Reads with shared molecular identifiers were discarded instead of being binned into consensus sequences. CDR3 identification, clonotype clustering and error correction used MiTCR with a Q25 quality threshold and the strictest error-elimination algorithm. A nonparametric unseen species model with Euler transformation was used to estimate lower-bound total TCR beta diversity. The public reads were run again by TCRdb, first through fastp at Q25 and then through MiXCR, and only productive beta chains were kept. A single entry per CDR3 protein holds the most common genes and DNA from its merged rows. TCRdb's processing, not the authors' own work, is the source of the V and J calls. The sample profile shows 1.5 million to 2 million distinct CDR3 sequences; about 32% of them were found once. 11% of the sample is taken by the ten largest.

On this clonotype: The clone's antigen remains unknown. Compared with germline, one end of the junction differs, possibly owing to a read error.

The donors were roughly 40 Caucasian individuals from Russia, aged 6 to 90 years, who were systemically healthy. About 9.6 milliliters of peripheral blood were collected from each donor into EDTA-treated Vacutainer tubes. Ficoll-Paque density-gradient centrifugation was used to isolate PBMCs, with at least 7 million per sample. Total RNA was extracted from PBMCs with Trizol reagent, with at least 5 micrograms obtained per sample. For every donor, flow cytometry on a PBMC aliquot measured the percentage of naive CD45RAhigh/CD27high T cells. Sequenced input: blood. The origin of this receptor is a woman in her 30s in good health. The chain couples TRBV29-1 to TRBJ1-1; the D gene cannot be named for sure. The sequence in DNA is TGCAGCGTTGTACGAGACACTGAAACTTTCTTT. Its product reads: CSVVRDTETFF.